These 9 T cell receptor beta chains came from one sample sequenced in a study of technical replicates of blood from a handful of donors. Clones were read by immunoSEQ multiplex PCR, and TCRdb kept only the in-frame ones, dropping some. Of about 70,000 clones detected, around nine tenths appear once; the ten largest clones hold 0.4% to 0.5%. Sequenced: T cells isolated from PBMCs. The receptor set was obtained from a human donor in good health.

The chain has TRBV5-6 and TRBJ2-1; the match to TRBD2 covers 8 bases. V dropped 2 bases and J dropped 10; count of bases not matched to a gene: 8. Germline V gene data show CDR1 as SGHDT and CDR2 as YYEEEE. The CDR3 length is 14 residues. The CDR3 DNA sequence: TGTGCCAGCAGCTTATTAACGACGGGGGGGGAGCAGTTCTTC. Its translation: CASSLLTTGGEQFF.

The count of this clone is one. The chain has TRBV7-3 and TRBJ2-3, with 13 bases that match TRBD2. CDR1 and CDR2 (germline): SGHTA, FQGTGA. The junction had 3 bases not matched to a gene; V was cut back by 4 bases and J by 2 bases. The CDR3 contains 16 residues. The CDR3 loop reads CASSSGTSGNTDTQYF. The CDR3 DNA reads as TGTGCCAGCAGCTCCGGGACTAGCGGGAACACAGATACGCAGTATTTT.

V usage is TRBV9 and J usage is TRBJ1-2; tentative D call: TRBD1 (5 bases). Deletions cut 0 bases from V and 7 bases from J, with 13 bases between. Germline-derived CDR1 and CDR2 are SGDLS and YYNGEE. The CDR3 is 14 residues long. Here the CDR3 reads CASSVGGGSLGYTF. The CDR3 bases are TGTGCCAGCAGCGTAGGGGGCGGAAGCCTTGGCTACACCTTC.

The V and J genes are TRBV19 and TRBJ1-5, with D possibly TRBD1 on 5 matching bases. This CDR3 has 15 residues. The germline V gene has CDR1 LNHDA and CDR2 SQIVND (reference sequence). Trimming took off 7 bases at V and 4 bases at J, with 17 bases between the two ends. CDR3 coding DNA: TGTGCCAGTATTGACAGAGGCACCCCTAATCAGCCCCAGCATTTT. Translated, it gives CASIDRGTPNQPQHF.

This sequence joins TRBV29-1 and TRBJ2-7; possible D gene TRBD1, 6 bases. V lost 6 bases, J lost 5 bases, and 17 bases lay in between. Per germline, CDR1 SQVTM and CDR2 ANQGSEA. The CDR3 is made up of 13 amino acids. For the CDR3, the DNA is TGCAGCGTCCCTTCCCAGGGGTCCCACGAGCAGTACTTC. Its translation: CSVPSQGSHEQYF.

The chain uses TRBV6-7 and TRBJ2-1, with D perhaps matching TRBD2 (5 bases). TRBV6-7 belongs to the ORF category, with a function that is uncertain. The CDR3 loop spans 13 amino acids. The CDR3 coding sequence is TGTGGCCACCGGGATGAACCCTACAATGAGCAGTTCTTC. Its translation is CGHRDEPYNEQFF.

J is TRBJ2-1 and V is TRBV7-3, with 10 bases aligning to TRBD2. Per the germline V gene, CDR1 is SGHTA and CDR2 is FQGTGA. V lost 5 bases to trimming and J lost 6 bases; unmatched junction nucleotides: 10. The length of the CDR3 is 16 residues. The CDR3 nucleotides are TGTGCCAGCAGCCCGATTGAGCGGGAGGGACGCAATGAGCAGTTCTTC. This gives the protein CASSPIEREGRNEQFF.

The chain carries TRBV5-1 and TRBJ2-7; D is perhaps TRBD1 (5 bases). The CDR3 covers 14 residues. Per the germline V gene, CDR1 is SGHRS and CDR2 is YFSETQ. The V end was cut by 3 bases, the J end by 5 bases, with 15 bases between. CDR3 DNA sequence: TGCGCCAGCAGCTCCAAGACAGATAGCAACGAGCAGTACTTC. It is translated as CASSSKTDSNEQYF.

The J gene is TRBJ2-7, the V gene TRBV7-9, with D unresolved. Germline CDR1 and CDR2: SEHNR and FQNEAQ (reference sequence). V was cut by 1 base and J by 4 bases, with 11 bases left in between. The CDR3 length is 14 residues. The DNA of the CDR3 is TGTGCCAGCAGCTTAGTTGTGTCGGGTTACGAGCAGTACTTC. It encodes CASSLVVSGYEQYF.